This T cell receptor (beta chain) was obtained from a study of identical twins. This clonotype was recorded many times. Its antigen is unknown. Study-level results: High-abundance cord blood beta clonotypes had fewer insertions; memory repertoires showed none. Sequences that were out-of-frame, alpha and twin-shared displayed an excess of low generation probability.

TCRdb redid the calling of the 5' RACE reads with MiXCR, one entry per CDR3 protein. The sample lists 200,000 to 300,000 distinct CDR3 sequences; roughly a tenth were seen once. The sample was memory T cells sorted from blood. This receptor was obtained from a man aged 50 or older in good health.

The CDR3 bases are TGCAGTGCTAGAGCGAGACAGGGAAAAAACATTCAGTACTTC. Its translation is CSARARQGKNIQYF. The V call is TRBV20-1, the J call TRBJ2-4, with 7 bases fitting TRBD1. With 1 base clipped from V and 4 bases from J, the junction kept 4 bases outside the gene matches. The CDR3 has 14 residues. From germline, CDR1 is DFQATT and CDR2 SNEGSKA (reference sequence).